This passage covers 23 T cell receptor beta chains from one sample sequenced in a study of blood T cell repertoires in COVID-19. The method was immunoSEQ multiplex PCR; TCRdb's version includes in-frame clones alone and lacks a portion of them. The data contain about 130,000 clones, about 86% of them seen just once; the ten biggest clones take up just over 9%. The specimen was PBMCs or T cells enriched from blood (not recorded which). Receptor source: a man between 45 and 60 years old who had recovered from COVID-19.

The rearrangement uses TRBV6-2 or TRBV6-3 and TRBJ2-4; TRBD2 aligns across 12 bases. CDR1 MNHEY and CDR2 SVGEGT come from the germline V gene. The CDR3 runs 19 residues. V shed 2 bases and J 0 bases; nucleotides not matched to a gene: 8. The CDR3 here is CASSYPLTSGGLAKNIQYF. The CDR3 DNA follows: TGTGCCAGCAGTTACCCCCTGACTAGCGGGGGACTAGCCAAAAACATTCAGTACTTC.

The V and J genes are TRBV9 and TRBJ2-5; possibly TRBD1 for D (5 bases). The V gene's germline CDR1 is SGDLS and CDR2 YYNGEE. The CDR3 totals 14 residues. The V end was cut by 2 bases, the J end by 1 base, with 9 bases between. CDR3 protein: CASSVGHTQETQYF. The CDR3 coding sequence is TGTGCCAGCAGCGTGGGGCATACCCAAGAGACCCAGTACTTC.

The rearrangement uses TRBV27 and TRBJ1-2; tentatively, D is TRBD1 (5 bases). The CDR3 length is 13 residues. Per germline, CDR1 MNHEY and CDR2 SMNVEV (reference sequence). V gave up 4 bases and J gave up 6 bases, with 12 bases separating them. Here the CDR3 reads CASSYGRGDGYTF. The CDR3, as DNA: TGTGCCAGCAGTTACGGGAGGGGCGATGGCTACACCTTC.

A single count supports this clone. J is TRBJ1-6 and V is TRBV6-2 or TRBV6-3, with 8 bases aligning to TRBD1. Germline values: CDR1 MNHEY, CDR2 SVGEGT. The V segment lost 5 bases and the J segment 6 bases; nucleotides outside the gene matches: 6. This CDR3 comprises 15 residues. The CDR3 is CASSPGTGLNSPLHF. For the CDR3, the DNA is TGTGCCAGCAGTCCCGGGACAGGCCTTAATTCACCCCTCCACTTT.

The chain links TRBV2 to TRBJ2-7; weak D call: TRBD1 (5 bases). Germline values: CDR1 SNHLY, CDR2 FYNNEI. The CDR3 runs to 14 residues. V dropped 4 bases and J dropped 5 bases, with 15 bases sitting between them. The CDR3: CASSGGFRVHEQYF. The CDR3 DNA reads as TGTGCCAGCAGTGGAGGATTCAGGGTCCACGAGCAGTACTTC.

This chain connects TRBV19 to TRBJ2-7; the D is unclear. The germline V gene encodes CDR1 LNHDA and CDR2 SQIVND (reference sequence). The V gene lost 3 bases and the J gene lost 5 bases, with 11 bases spanning the gap. This CDR3 comprises 13 residues. CDR3 residues: CASSISGFNEQYF. The CDR3 DNA reads as TGTGCCAGTAGTATTTCAGGCTTCAACGAGCAGTACTTC.

The chain couples TRBV12-3 or TRBV12-4 to TRBJ1-1; D unresolved. V lost 3 bases, J lost 1 base, and 6 bases lay in between. This CDR3 contains 13 residues. DNA for the CDR3: TGTGCCAGCAGTTTTACGGGGAACACTGAAGCTTTCTTT. Translating gives CASSFTGNTEAFF.

This chain links TRBV5-1 with TRBJ2-5; tentative D call: TRBD2 (6 bases). Germline CDR1 reads SGHRS; CDR2 reads YFSETQ. The V gene lost 2 bases and the J gene lost 5 bases, with 16 bases spanning the gap. The CDR3 sequence is 15 residues long. The CDR3 protein is CASSLGGYPGETQYF. The CDR3 coding sequence is TGCGCCAGCAGCTTAGGAGGGTACCCGGGTGAGACCCAGTACTTC.

This clone appeared once. The J gene is TRBJ2-7, the V gene TRBV3-1 (or the pseudogene TRBV3-2); TRBD2 matches 13 bases. V was pared by 3 bases and J by 6 bases, with 8 bases of the junction left unmatched. Germline CDR1 reads LGHDT; CDR2 reads YNNKEL (reference sequence). The CDR3 is 16 residues long. CDR3 nucleotides: TGTGCCAGCAGCCACAACGGACTAGCGGGGGAGACCGAGCAGTACTTC. Residues: CASSHNGLAGETEQYF.

This chain's CDR3 is CASSQSEDIDEKLFF. The CDR3 DNA follows: TGCGCCAGCAGTCAATCAGAGGACATTGACGAAAAACTGTTTTTT. This chain links TRBV23-1 with TRBJ1-4, with D possibly TRBD1 on 5 matching bases. TRBV23-1 is assigned to the ORF class and has an uncertain function. The germline V and J ends were trimmed by 0 bases and 8 bases, with 13 bases remaining between them. The CDR3 spans 15 residues.

This clone appeared a few times. V usage is TRBV19 and J usage is TRBJ2-2, with 10 bases aligning to TRBD1. V shed 5 bases, J shed 3 bases, and the junction held 6 bases outside the gene matches. The germline V gene encodes CDR1 LNHDA and CDR2 SQIVND (reference sequence). The CDR3 totals 16 residues. CDR3 amino acids: CASSPRTGGYTGELFF. DNA for the CDR3: TGTGCCAGTAGTCCTCGGACAGGGGGATACACCGGGGAGCTGTTTTTT.

A single count supports this clone. The gene calls are TRBV5-1 and TRBJ1-4; 7 bases match TRBD1. Germline trimming cut 0 bases from V and 8 bases from J; bases unmatched to any gene: 13. Germline lookup yields CDR1 SGHRS and CDR2 YFSETQ. There are 17 residues in the CDR3. This chain's CDR3 is CASSLAPTGLGEEKLFF. As DNA, the CDR3 is TGCGCCAGCAGCTTGGCCCCGACAGGGCTGGGTGAGGAAAAACTGTTTTTT.

The chain links TRBV19 to TRBJ1-5; tentative D call: TRBD1 (6 bases). This CDR3 has 15 amino acids. V was clipped by 6 bases and J by 0 bases, with 12 bases between them. Germline V gene sequence: CDR1 LNHDA, CDR2 SQIVND (reference sequence). This CDR3 reads CASRPEGGSNQPQHF. In DNA, the CDR3 is TGTGCCAGTAGGCCCGAAGGGGGTAGCAATCAGCCCCAGCATTTT.

The CDR3 DNA sequence: TGTGCCAGCAACCAGGGGGCGCTGGGCACTGAAGCTTTCTTT. Translating gives CASNQGALGTEAFF. The chain uses TRBV5-8 and TRBJ1-1; 8 bases line up with TRBD1. Germline V lookup: CDR1 SGHTS, CDR2 YDEGEE. V lost 6 bases, J lost 4 bases, and 8 bases stayed unmatched. This CDR3 comprises 14 residues.

The chain carries TRBV4-3 and TRBJ1-4, with D perhaps matching TRBD1 (5 bases). The V and J ends lost 0 bases and 8 bases respectively, with 16 bases between them. CDR1 is LGHNA and CDR2 is YSLEER in the germline V gene. The CDR3 consists of 16 residues. The CDR3 sequence: CASSQDRGGVVEKLFF. CDR3 nucleotide sequence: TGCGCCAGCAGCCAAGATCGCGGGGGTGTCGTCGAAAAACTGTTTTTT.

The CDR3 spells CATSDSRGSDTQYF. The CDR3 DNA sequence: TGTGCCACCAGTGATTCCAGGGGGTCAGATACGCAGTATTTT. The rearrangement links TRBV24-1 to TRBJ2-3, with TRBD1 identical over 7 bases. The V gene's germline CDR1 is KGHDR and CDR2 SFDVKD. J was trimmed by 4 bases and V by 2 bases; bases with no gene match: 2. This CDR3 is built from 14 residues.

This clone was counted once. V usage is TRBV19 and J usage is TRBJ1-6, with 8 positions matching TRBD1. The CDR3 spans 15 residues. CDR1 and CDR2 (germline): LNHDA, SQIVND (reference sequence). The J segment lost 7 bases and the V segment lost 5 bases, leaving 7 bases of the junction unmatched. The CDR3 nucleotides are TGTGCCAGTAGTGTCCAGACAGGGGTAAATTCACCCCTCCACTTT. This translates into CASSVQTGVNSPLHF.

The V call is TRBV12-3 or TRBV12-4, the J call TRBJ1-2; no reliable D call. There are 13 residues in the CDR3. V lost 8 bases, J lost 3 bases, and 13 bases lay in between. The CDR3 DNA reads as TGTGCCAGCCGCAATCTGCGGGACTATGGCTACACCTTC. The encoded protein is CASRNLRDYGYTF.

The chain has TRBV7-9 and TRBJ2-5; D is perhaps TRBD2 (5 bases). The length of the CDR3 is 16 residues. V gave up 4 bases and J gave up 2 bases, with 17 bases separating them. The germline V gene has CDR1 SEHNR and CDR2 FQNEAQ (reference sequence). CDR3 nucleotides: TGTGCCAGCAGCTCCGACCGGACTGGAGCACAAGAGACCCAGTACTTC. Translation gives CASSSDRTGAQETQYF.

The V and J genes are TRBV19 and TRBJ2-7; the match to TRBD1 covers 12 bases. The germline V gene encodes CDR1 LNHDA and CDR2 SQIVND (reference sequence). CDR3 length: 14 residues. The V segment lost 2 bases and the J segment 12 bases; nucleotides outside the gene matches: 8. CDR3 nucleotide sequence: TGTGCCAGTAGTATACCGGGACAGGGGGCGCGTGGGTACTTC. Its translation is CASSIPGQGARGYF.

The sample holds a few counts of this clone. The chain couples TRBV4-3 to TRBJ1-6; unclear D gene. With 0 bases removed from V and 4 bases from J, the gap between germline ends came to 13 bases. This CDR3 is 17 amino acids long. CDR1 and CDR2 (germline): LGHNA, YSLEER. The CDR3 DNA is TGCGCCAGCAGCCAAGATTCTGGAGGCACGTATAATTCACCCCTCCACTTT. Translated, it gives CASSQDSGGTYNSPLHF.

V usage is TRBV9 and J usage is TRBJ1-5; D is undetermined. Germline V gene data show CDR1 as SGDLS and CDR2 as YYNGEE. The CDR3 consists of 13 residues. V was pared by 0 bases and J by 3 bases, with 4 bases between. CDR3 amino acids: CASSVDINQPQHF. The CDR3 DNA reads as TGTGCCAGCAGCGTAGACATCAATCAGCCCCAGCATTTT.

V usage is TRBV25-1 and J usage is TRBJ2-7; D perhaps matches TRBD2 (6 bases). Germline CDR1 and CDR2: MGHDK and SYGVNS. The CDR3 runs to 15 residues. Deletions cut 0 bases from V and 0 bases from J, with 9 bases between. As DNA, the CDR3 is TGTGCCAGCAGTGAATATGCGGGGAGCTCCTACGAGCAGTACTTC. This codes for CASSEYAGSSYEQYF.